The sequence of this TCR beta chain was determined in a study of T cells in Graves' hyperthyroidism and ophthalmopathy. Study-level information: At the time of initial diagnosis and before any treatment, peripheral blood was collected.

V dropped 7 bases and J dropped 6 bases, with 18 bases sitting between them. The CDR3 is 14 amino acids. Germline V gene lookup returns CDR1 MGHRA and CDR2 YSYEKL. Details on this clonotype: Its antigen is not identified.

Study conclusions and caveats: The model anticipated ophthalmopathy a median about six months pre-onset. A 13 V-J signature model discriminated ophthalmopathy versus stable hyperthyroidism.

The investigators amplified TCR beta CDR3 regions from RNA transcripts. First-round RT-PCR with HTBI primers amplified the TCR CDR3 region. TCRdb independently ran MiXCR on the multiplex PCR reads; one entry per CDR3 protein. The sample has about 59,000 distinct CDR3 sequences; approximately 57% are singletons. The specimen was blood. The gene calls are TRBV4-1 and TRBJ1-1, with D possibly being TRBD1 (6 bases). The TCR comes from an older woman with Graves' ophthalmopathy. CDR3 nucleotides: TGCGCCAGCACCTCCCTGACAGGAGATCCTGAAGCTTTCTTT. Amino acids: CASTSLTGDPEAFF.